Listed below are T cell receptor beta chains from one sample, sequenced in a study of cytomegalovirus exposure and HLA in healthy donors. Sequencing was performed with immunoSEQ multiplex PCR; in TCRdb, only in-frame clones are kept and a portion is missing. The sample includes about 160,000 clones, about three fifths of them seen just once. The sample taken for sequencing was PBMCs. The receptor set was obtained from a woman aged 55-70 years in good health and CMV-seropositive. Both conserved end residues are part of each CDR3. Each record gives: CDR3 protein, CDR3 DNA, J gene, clone size, D gene, V gene. A D gene is named only where the DNA matches it firmly. The size entry is marked missing in some rows and otherwise reads once, few, many or a size class.

CDR3: CASSDRTGRNQPQHF
DNA: TGTGCCAGCAGTGACCGGACAGGACGAAATCAGCCCCAGCATTTT
J: TRBJ1-5
size: -
D: TRBD1
V: TRBV6-1

CDR3: CASSPRTGGPNQPQHF
DNA: TGTGCCAGCAGTCCGCGAACAGGGGGCCCCAATCAGCCCCAGCATTTT
J: TRBJ1-5
size: -
D: TRBD1
V: TRBV28

CDR3: CASSQGESETQYF
DNA: TGCGCCAGCAGCCAAGGAGAGTCGGAGACCCAGTACTTC
J: TRBJ2-5
size: few
D: -
V: TRBV4-1

CDR3: CASRIGGNTEAFF
DNA: TGTGCCAGCAGAATAGGGGGGAACACTGAAGCTTTCTTT
J: TRBJ1-1
size: -
D: -
V: TRBV28

CDR3: CATKPGTDRNYGYTF
DNA: TGTGCCACGAAACCCGGGACAGACCGTAACTATGGCTACACCTTC
J: TRBJ1-2
size: -
D: TRBD1
V: TRBV10-3

CDR3: CASSVDRSPNTEAFF
DNA: TGTGCCAGCAGCGTAGACAGGTCCCCGAACACTGAAGCTTTCTTT
J: TRBJ1-1
size: -
D: -
V: TRBV7-3

CDR3: CASSYQGLANTGELFF
DNA: TGTGCCAGCAGTTACCAGGGGCTGGCGAACACCGGGGAGCTGTTTTTT
J: TRBJ2-2
size: -
D: -
V: TRBV6-6

CDR3: CASSDSLGVRQNNYEQYF
DNA: TGTGCCAGCAGTGATAGTCTTGGGGTTAGACAGAACAATTACGAGCAGTACTTC
J: TRBJ2-7
size: -
D: -
V: TRBV2

CDR3: CASTLLLSGANVLTF
DNA: TGTGCCAGCACCCTCCTACTCTCTGGGGCCAACGTCCTGACTTTC
J: TRBJ2-6
size: -
D: -
V: TRBV7-2

CDR3: CASSSGGSVEKLFF
DNA: TGTGCCAGCAGCTCCGGGGGGTCGGTAGAAAAACTGTTTTTT
J: TRBJ1-4
size: few
D: -
V: TRBV9

CDR3: CASSPSGVGELFF
DNA: TGTGCCAGCTCACCCTCAGGCGTTGGGGAGCTGTTTTTT
J: TRBJ2-2
size: -
D: -
V: TRBV18

CDR3: CASSLVAQTNYGYTF
DNA: TGTGCCAGCAGCTTAGTCGCACAGACTAACTATGGCTACACCTTC
J: TRBJ1-2
size: -
D: -
V: TRBV7-9

CDR3: CASSLGTGRGGNQPQHF
DNA: TGTGCCAGCAGCCTGGGGACAGGCCGAGGGGGCAATCAGCCCCAGCATTTT
J: TRBJ1-5
size: -
D: TRBD1
V: TRBV5-8

CDR3: CASSSQDREAFF
DNA: TGTGCCAGCAGCTCCCAAGACAGGGAAGCTTTCTTT
J: TRBJ1-1
size: -
D: -
V: TRBV7-9

CDR3: CASSMRDSQETQYF
DNA: TGTGCCAGTAGTATGAGGGACAGCCAAGAGACCCAGTACTTC
J: TRBJ2-5
size: -
D: TRBD1
V: TRBV19

CDR3: CASSVGKGGSETQYF
DNA: TGTGCCAGCAGCGTAGGTAAAGGGGGCAGCGAGACCCAGTACTTC
J: TRBJ2-5
size: -
D: TRBD1
V: TRBV9

CDR3: CASSPPGNYGYTF
DNA: TGTGCCAGCAGTCCGCCAGGGAACTATGGCTACACCTTC
J: TRBJ1-2
size: -
D: -
V: TRBV28

CDR3: CASSLSDTYQPQHF
DNA: TGTGCCAGCAGCCTGTCGGACACTTATCAGCCCCAGCATTTT
J: TRBJ1-5
size: -
D: -
V: TRBV9

CDR3: CASRPLAGGGETQYF
DNA: TGTGCCAGCAGGCCCTTAGCGGGAGGAGGAGAGACCCAGTACTTC
J: TRBJ2-5
size: -
D: TRBD2
V: TRBV2

CDR3: CASSVGDRGDQPQHF
DNA: TGTGCCAGCAGCGTAGGAGACAGGGGAGATCAGCCCCAGCATTTT
J: TRBJ1-5
size: -
D: TRBD1
V: TRBV9

CDR3: CASSVAIHNEQFF
DNA: TGTGCCAGCAGCGTAGCTATACACAATGAGCAGTTCTTC
J: TRBJ2-1
size: -
D: -
V: TRBV9

CDR3: CAWKREGSSYEQYF
DNA: TGTGCCTGGAAGCGGGAGGGGAGCTCCTACGAGCAGTACTTC
J: TRBJ2-7
size: -
D: TRBD2
V: TRBV30

CDR3: CASSPGQGRWPQHF
DNA: TGTGCCAGCAGCCCGGGACAGGGAAGATGGCCCCAGCATTTT
J: TRBJ1-5
size: -
D: TRBD1
V: TRBV7-2

CDR3: CGAGQNYGYTF
DNA: TGTGGAGCAGGACAGAACTATGGCTACACCTTC
J: TRBJ1-2
size: -
D: -
V: TRBV28

CDR3: CASSFLAGTSTDTQYF
DNA: TGCGCCAGCAGCTTCTTAGCGGGGACTAGCACAGATACGCAGTATTTT
J: TRBJ2-3
size: -
D: TRBD2
V: TRBV5-1

CDR3: CASRLQGGANEKLFF
DNA: TGTGCCAGCAGGCTTCAGGGTGGAGCTAATGAAAAACTGTTTTTT
J: TRBJ1-4
size: few
D: -
V: TRBV28

CDR3: CASSALLAGDSYEQYF
DNA: TGTGCCAGCAGTGCTCTCTTAGCGGGGGACTCCTACGAGCAGTACTTC
J: TRBJ2-7
size: few
D: TRBD2
V: TRBV28

CDR3: CASSSFVGSFNEQFF
DNA: TGTGCCAGCAGTAGCTTTGTGGGTAGCTTCAATGAGCAGTTCTTC
J: TRBJ2-1
size: -
D: -
V: TRBV2

CDR3: CASSSGTHYSNQPQHF
DNA: TGTGCCAGCAGTTCCGGGACACACTATAGCAATCAGCCCCAGCATTTT
J: TRBJ1-5
size: -
D: -
V: TRBV6-6

CDR3: CAHTSGSYSDTQYF
DNA: TGTGCCCACACTAGCGGGAGTTACTCAGATACGCAGTATTTT
J: TRBJ2-3
size: -
D: TRBD2
V: TRBV30

CDR3: CSVEGTRQETQYF
DNA: TGCAGCGTTGAAGGGACTCGCCAAGAGACCCAGTACTTC
J: TRBJ2-5
size: -
D: -
V: TRBV29-1

CDR3: CASSLGGTNYGYTF
DNA: TGTGCCAGCAGCTTGGGCGGGACTAACTATGGCTACACCTTC
J: TRBJ1-2
size: -
D: -
V: TRBV6-1